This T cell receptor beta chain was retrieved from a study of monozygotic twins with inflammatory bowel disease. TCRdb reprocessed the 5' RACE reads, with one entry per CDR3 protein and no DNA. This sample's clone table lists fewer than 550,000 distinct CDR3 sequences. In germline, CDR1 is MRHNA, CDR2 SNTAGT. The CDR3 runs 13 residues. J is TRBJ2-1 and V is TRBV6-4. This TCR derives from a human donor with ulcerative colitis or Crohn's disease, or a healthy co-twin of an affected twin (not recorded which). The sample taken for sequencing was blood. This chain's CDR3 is CASSDSAGYEQFF.